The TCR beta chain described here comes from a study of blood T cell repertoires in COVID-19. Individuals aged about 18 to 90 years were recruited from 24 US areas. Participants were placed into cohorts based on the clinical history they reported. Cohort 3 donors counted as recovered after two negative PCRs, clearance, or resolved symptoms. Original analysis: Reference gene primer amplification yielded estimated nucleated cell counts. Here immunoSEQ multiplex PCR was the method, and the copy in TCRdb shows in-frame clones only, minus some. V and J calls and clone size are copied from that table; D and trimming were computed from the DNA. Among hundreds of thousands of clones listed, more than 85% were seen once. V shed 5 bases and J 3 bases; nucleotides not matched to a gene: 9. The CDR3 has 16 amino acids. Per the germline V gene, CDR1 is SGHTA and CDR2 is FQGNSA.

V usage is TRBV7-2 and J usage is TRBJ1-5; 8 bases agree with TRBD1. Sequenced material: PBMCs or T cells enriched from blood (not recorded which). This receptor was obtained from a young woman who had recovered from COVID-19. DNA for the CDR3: TGTGCCAGCAGCCCCGGACAGGGTCTTAACAATCAGCCCCAGCATTTT. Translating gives CASSPGQGLNNQPQHF. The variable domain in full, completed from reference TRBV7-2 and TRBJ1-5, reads GAGVSQSPSNKVTEKGKDVELRCDPISGHTALYWYRQSLGQGLEFLIYFQGNSAPDKSGLPSDRFSAERTGGSVSTLTIQRTQQEDSAVYLCASSPGQGLNNQPQHFGDGTRLSIL.